This T cell receptor (beta chain) was retrieved from a study of blood T cells in healthy people across ages (dated by TCRdb to about 2015). Regarding the study in general: Template switching captured roughly one uniquely barcoded TCR beta cDNA molecule per two T cells in model experiments. Four age groups were formed from the donors: young (average approximately 15 years), middle-aged (roughly 38), aged (approximately 60) and long-lived (less than 85). To track age-related changes in TCR beta repertoire diversity, the study relied on deep sequencing normalized with unique cDNA molecular identifiers. Donors of different ages were randomly distributed across sequencing lanes to avoid experimental bias. Using the same blood draw, the study looked at two additional independent replicas of 1 million unique cDNA reads for two donors, one aged 18 to 30 and the other aged 80 or older. Study-wide conclusions, independent of this receptor: As age increased, observed TCR beta diversity per million T cells dropped in a roughly linear way, and a significant reduction was already evident by age about 40. Compared with the aged group, the long-lived group had more naive CD4+ T cells, fewer expanded clones and increased TCR diversity, suggesting age selection. Conclusive comparison of naive and antigen-experienced compartments was prevented by the profiling of bulk unsorted PBMCs. Because the CMV infection status of the donors was unknown, age-related changes in expanded clonotypes may potentially have been confounded. Total diversity estimates from one million sequenced T cells were considered lower bounds and underestimates. A strong correlation was found between observed TCR beta diversity and the percentage of naive T cells measured by flow cytometry.

Systemically healthy Caucasian individuals from Russia, 39 in total and aged about 6 to 100 years, were included as donors. About 10 milliliters of peripheral blood were collected from each donor into EDTA-treated Vacutainer tubes. PBMCs were isolated by Ficoll-Paque density-gradient centrifugation, with at least 6 million obtained per sample. Total RNA, at least 6 micrograms per sample, was extracted from PBMCs with Trizol reagent. The percentages of naive CD45RAhigh/CD27high T cells were determined by flow cytometry on a PBMC aliquot from every donor. The library was built by means of 5' RACE. Instrument on record: Illumina HiSeq 2500. A second roughly 6 to 11 cycle PCR used a sample-barcoded 5' primer and a J-beta primer mix. Each TCR beta cDNA molecule received a unique molecular identifier from a template-switch 5' adaptor carrying 12 random nucleotides. Each sample yielded at least 2.5 million CDR3-containing paired-end reads. All of the RNA was converted into first-strand cDNA using the Mint cDNA synthesis kit, with a TRBC-specific oligonucleotide serving as the primer. All cDNA was treated with uracil-DNA glycosylase and then went through a first 18-cycle PCR with the universal primers M1SS and BC2_uni_R. The authors processed their data as follows. For normalization, 1 million high-quality reads, each with a distinct molecular identifier, were randomly selected from each sample. Reads sharing molecular identifiers were discarded rather than binned into consensus sequences. MiTCR, with a Q25 quality threshold and the strictest error-elimination algorithm, was used for CDR3 identification, clonotype clustering and error correction. Lower-bound total TCR beta diversity was estimated with a nonparametric unseen species model using Euler transformation. Using fastp at Q25 and MiXCR, TCRdb reprocessed the public reads and kept productive beta chains. Merged by CDR3 protein, the rows form single entries marked with the most common genes and DNA. TCRdb, not the original authors, processed these V and J calls. The sample contains about 1.5 million distinct CDR3 sequences, roughly 43% of them found a single time. The leading ten clones occupy 4% of the sample.

The germline V gene (reference sequence) gives CDR1 as DFQATT and CDR2 as SNEGSKA. Measured from the cysteine to the phenylalanine, the CDR3 is 16 residues long. This entry keeps only the CDR3 DNA: 48 bases, framed from base 1. V is pruned by 0 bases and J by 4 bases, leaving 6 bases of the junction without a gene match. This clonotype was picked up a small number of times. Its recognized antigen is unknown. Base qualities were left out, and no much larger clone turns up one base away. Recombination joined TRBV20-1 with TRBJ1-5, with 10 bases in between that match TRBD1. Material for sequencing was blood. The source of this sequence is a woman aged 18-29 years in good health. For the CDR3, the sequence is CSARDPLGQGNQPQHF. The DNA reads as follows: TGCAGTGCTAGAGACCCCCTGGGACAGGGGAATCAGCCCCAGCATTTT.